The clone carrying this T cell receptor beta chain is called medium-sized based on its frequency. Germline assignment: CDR1 LNHNV and CDR2 YYDKDF (reference sequence). The CDR3 length is 16 residues. This entry belongs to a study of CXCR3-negative and CXCR3-positive naive CD8 T cells. Libraries of TRB cDNA were made by 5' RACE and carried UMIs. No DNA is given; TCRdb re-called the 5' RACE reads and lists each CDR3 protein once. The table lists 43,000 or so distinct CDR3 sequences. The sequenced sample consisted of naive CXCR3- CD8+ T cells from blood. Subset specified: CD45RO-CCR7+CD27+CD95- naive CD8+ T cells lacking CXCR3 (TNR3-). The TCR originated in a human donor in good health. Some clones in this sample may be carry-over from other donors' samples. The genes are TRBV15 and TRBJ2-7; with no DNA, the TCRdb D assignment of TRBD1 cannot be verified. The CDR3 region is CATSRGTGGGSYEQYF.